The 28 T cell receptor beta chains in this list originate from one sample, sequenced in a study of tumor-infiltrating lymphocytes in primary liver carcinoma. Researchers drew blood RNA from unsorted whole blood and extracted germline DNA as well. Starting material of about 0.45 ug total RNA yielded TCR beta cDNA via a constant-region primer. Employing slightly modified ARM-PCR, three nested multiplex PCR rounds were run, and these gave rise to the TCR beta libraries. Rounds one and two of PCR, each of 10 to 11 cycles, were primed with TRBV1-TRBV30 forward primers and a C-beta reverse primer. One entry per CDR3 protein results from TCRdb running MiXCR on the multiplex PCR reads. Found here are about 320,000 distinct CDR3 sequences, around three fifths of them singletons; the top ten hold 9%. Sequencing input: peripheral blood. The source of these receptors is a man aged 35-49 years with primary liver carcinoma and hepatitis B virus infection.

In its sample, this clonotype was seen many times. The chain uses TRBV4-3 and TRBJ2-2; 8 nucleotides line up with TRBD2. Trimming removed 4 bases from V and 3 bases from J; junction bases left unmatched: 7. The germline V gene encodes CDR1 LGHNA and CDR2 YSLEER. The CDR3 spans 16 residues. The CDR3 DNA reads TGCGCCAGCAGCCCTTGGAGAGCGGGAGACACCGGGGAGCTGTTTTTT. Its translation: CASSPWRAGDTGELFF.

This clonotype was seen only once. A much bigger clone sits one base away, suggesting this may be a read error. The CDR3 DNA sequence: TGCGCCAGCATCCCAAATCAGGGGGCCCCCGAGGACGAGCAGTACTTC. This encodes CASIPNQGAPEDEQYF. The V and J genes are TRBV4-3 and TRBJ2-7, with 8 bases fitting TRBD1. Germline V gene sequence: CDR1 LGHNA, CDR2 YSLEER. Trimming cost V 7 bases and J 5 bases; bases outside gene matches: 16. There are 16 residues in the CDR3.

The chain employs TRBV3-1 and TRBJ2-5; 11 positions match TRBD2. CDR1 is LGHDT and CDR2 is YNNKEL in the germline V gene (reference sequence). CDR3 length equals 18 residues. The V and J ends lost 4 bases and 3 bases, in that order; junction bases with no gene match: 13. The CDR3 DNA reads TGTGCCAGCAGCCTTTCCGGGACTAGCGGTTTCGGGGAAGAGACCCAGTACTTC. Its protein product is CASSLSGTSGFGEETQYF.

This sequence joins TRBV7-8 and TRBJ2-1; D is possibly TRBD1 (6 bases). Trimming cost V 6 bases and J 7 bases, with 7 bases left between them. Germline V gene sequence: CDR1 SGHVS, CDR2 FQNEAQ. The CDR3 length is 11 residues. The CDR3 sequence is CASRGTNEQFF. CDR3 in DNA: TGTGCCAGCAGAGGGACAAATGAGCAGTTCTTC.

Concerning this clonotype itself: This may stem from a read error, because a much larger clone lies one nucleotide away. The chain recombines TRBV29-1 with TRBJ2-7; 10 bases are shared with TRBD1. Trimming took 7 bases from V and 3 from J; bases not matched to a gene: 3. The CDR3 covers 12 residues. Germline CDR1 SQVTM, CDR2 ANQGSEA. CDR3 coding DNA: TGCAGCGACCGGGACAGGGGCTACGAGCAGTACTTC. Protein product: CSDRDRGYEQYF.

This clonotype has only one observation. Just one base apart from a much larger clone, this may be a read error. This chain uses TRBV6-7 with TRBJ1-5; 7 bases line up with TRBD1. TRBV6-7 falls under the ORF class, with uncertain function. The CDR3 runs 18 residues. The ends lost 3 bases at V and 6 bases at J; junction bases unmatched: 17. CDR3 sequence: CASSYYLGSKDRLQPQHF. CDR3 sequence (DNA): TGTGCCAGCAGTTATTACCTCGGGTCGAAGGACAGGCTTCAGCCCCAGCATTTT.

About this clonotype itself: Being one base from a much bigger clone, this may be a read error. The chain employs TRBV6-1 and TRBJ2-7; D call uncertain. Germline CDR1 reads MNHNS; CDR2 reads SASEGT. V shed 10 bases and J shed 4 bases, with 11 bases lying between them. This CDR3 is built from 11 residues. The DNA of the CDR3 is TGTGCCACCATCCCTCAGTACGAGCAGTACTTC. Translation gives CATIPQYEQYF.

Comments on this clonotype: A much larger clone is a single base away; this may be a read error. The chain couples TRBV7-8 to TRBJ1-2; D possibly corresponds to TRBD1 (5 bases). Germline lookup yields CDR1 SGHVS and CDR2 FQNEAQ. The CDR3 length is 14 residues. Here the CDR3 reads CVSSLRGELGGYTF. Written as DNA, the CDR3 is TGTGTCAGCAGCTTAAGAGGGGAGCTTGGCGGCTACACCTTC.

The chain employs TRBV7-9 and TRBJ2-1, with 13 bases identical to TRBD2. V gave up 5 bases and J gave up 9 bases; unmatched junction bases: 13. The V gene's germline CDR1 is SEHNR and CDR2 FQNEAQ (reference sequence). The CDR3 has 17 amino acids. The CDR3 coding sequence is TGTGCCAGCAGCCCCCTGGGTTGGGGACTAGCGGGAACTGAGCAGTTCTTC. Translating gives CASSPLGWGLAGTEQFF.

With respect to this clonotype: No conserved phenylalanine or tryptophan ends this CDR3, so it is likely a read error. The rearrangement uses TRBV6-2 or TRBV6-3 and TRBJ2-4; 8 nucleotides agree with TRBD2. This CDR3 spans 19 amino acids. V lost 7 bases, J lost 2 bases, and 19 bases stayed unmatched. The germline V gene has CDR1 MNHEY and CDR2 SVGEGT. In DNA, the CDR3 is TGTGCCAGCAACAGACGAACCCTTAGCGGGGAGACGTCCAAAAACATTCAGTACCTC. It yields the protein CASNRRTLSGETSKNIQYL.

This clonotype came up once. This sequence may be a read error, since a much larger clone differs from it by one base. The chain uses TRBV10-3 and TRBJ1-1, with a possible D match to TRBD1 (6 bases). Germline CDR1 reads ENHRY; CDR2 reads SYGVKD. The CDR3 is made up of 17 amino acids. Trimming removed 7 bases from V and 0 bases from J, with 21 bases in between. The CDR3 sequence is CAIKGDKGRGMNTEAFF. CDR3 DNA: TGTGCCATCAAGGGGGACAAGGGGCGAGGGATGAACACTGAAGCTTTCTTT.

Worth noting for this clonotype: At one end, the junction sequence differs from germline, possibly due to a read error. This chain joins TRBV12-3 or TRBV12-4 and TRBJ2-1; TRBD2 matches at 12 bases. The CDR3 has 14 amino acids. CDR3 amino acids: CTSTRTSGNNEQFF. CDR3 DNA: TGTACCAGCACCAGGACTAGCGGGAACAATGAGCAGTTCTTC.

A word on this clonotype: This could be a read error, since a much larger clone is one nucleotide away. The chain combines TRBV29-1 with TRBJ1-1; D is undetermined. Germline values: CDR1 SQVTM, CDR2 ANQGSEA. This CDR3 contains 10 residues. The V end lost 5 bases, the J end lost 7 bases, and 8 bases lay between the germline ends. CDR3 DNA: TGCAGCGTTTCAAGGGTTGAAGCTTTCTTT. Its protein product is CSVSRVEAFF.

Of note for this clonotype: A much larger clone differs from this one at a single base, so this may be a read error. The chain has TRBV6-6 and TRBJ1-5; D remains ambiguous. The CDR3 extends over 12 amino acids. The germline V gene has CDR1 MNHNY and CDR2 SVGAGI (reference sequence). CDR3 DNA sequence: TGTGCCAGCAGTTACCCCAATCAGCCCCAGCAGTTT. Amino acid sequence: CASSYPNQPQQF.

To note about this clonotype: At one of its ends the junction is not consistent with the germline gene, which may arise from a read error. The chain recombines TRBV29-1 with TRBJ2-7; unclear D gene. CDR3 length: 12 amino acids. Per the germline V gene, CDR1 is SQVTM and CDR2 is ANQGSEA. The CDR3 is CGVILGSYEQYF. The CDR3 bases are TGCGGCGTCATATTAGGGTCTTACGAGCAGTACTTC.

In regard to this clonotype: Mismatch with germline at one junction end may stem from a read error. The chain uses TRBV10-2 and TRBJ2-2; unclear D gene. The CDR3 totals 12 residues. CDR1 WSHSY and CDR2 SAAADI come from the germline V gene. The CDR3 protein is CASSHSTGELLF. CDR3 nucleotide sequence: TGCGCCAGCAGCCATTCTACCGGAGAGCTGCTTTTT.

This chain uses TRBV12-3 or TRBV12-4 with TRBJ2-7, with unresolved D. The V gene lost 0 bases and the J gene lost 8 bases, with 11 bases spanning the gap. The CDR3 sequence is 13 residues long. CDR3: CASSLATLYKQYF. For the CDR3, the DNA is TGTGCCAGCAGTTTAGCAACATTGTACAAGCAGTACTTC.

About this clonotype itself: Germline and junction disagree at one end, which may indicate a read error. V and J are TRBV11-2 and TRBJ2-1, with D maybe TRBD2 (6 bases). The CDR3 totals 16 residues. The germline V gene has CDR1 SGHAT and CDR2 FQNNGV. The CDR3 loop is CAGSLERVAAYNEQFF. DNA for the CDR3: TGTGCCGGCAGCTTAGAGCGGGTAGCGGCCTACAATGAGCAGTTCTTC.

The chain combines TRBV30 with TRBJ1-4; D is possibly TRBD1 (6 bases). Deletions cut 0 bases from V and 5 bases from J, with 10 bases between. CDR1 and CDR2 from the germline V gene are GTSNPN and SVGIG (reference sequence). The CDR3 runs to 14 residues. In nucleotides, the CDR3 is TGTGCCTGGAGTGTGGACAGTCAGAATGAAAAACTGTTTTTT. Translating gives CAWSVDSQNEKLFF.

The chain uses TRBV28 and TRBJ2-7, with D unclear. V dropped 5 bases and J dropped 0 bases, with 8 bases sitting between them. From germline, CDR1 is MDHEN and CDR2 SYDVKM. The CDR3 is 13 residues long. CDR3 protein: CASSLLNSYEQYF. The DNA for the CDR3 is TGTGCCAGCAGTCTCTTGAACTCCTACGAGCAGTACTTC.

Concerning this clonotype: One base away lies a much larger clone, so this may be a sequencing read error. CDR3 residues: CASNPQGEEPQYF. CDR3 in DNA: TGTGCCAGCAATCCTCAGGGCGAAGAGCCCCAGTACTTC. The V call is TRBV12-3 or TRBV12-4, the J call TRBJ2-5, with a weak D call TRBD1 (5 bases). This CDR3 has 13 amino acids.

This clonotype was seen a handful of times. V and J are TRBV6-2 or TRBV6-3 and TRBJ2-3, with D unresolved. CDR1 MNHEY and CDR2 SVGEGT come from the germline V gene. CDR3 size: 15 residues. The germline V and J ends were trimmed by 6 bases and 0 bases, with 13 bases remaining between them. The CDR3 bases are TGTGCCAGCAGAGAAACGGGCCATAGCACAGATACGCAGTATTTT. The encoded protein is CASRETGHSTDTQYF.

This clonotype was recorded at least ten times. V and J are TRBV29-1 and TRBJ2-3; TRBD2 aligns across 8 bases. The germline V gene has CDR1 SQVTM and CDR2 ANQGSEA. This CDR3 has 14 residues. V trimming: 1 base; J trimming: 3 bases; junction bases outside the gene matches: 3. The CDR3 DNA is TGCAGCGTTGAAGCGGGAGGGAGAACAGATACGCAGTATTTT. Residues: CSVEAGGRTDTQYF.

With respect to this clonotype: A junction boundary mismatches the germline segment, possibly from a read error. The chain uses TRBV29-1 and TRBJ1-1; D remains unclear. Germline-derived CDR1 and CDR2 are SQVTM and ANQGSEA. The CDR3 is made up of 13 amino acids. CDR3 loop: CSIESRQEAEAFF. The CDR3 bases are TGCAGCATTGAATCAAGGCAGGAGGCTGAAGCTTTCTTT. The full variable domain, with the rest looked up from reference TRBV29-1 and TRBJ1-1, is SAVISQKPSRDICQRGTSLTIQCQVDSQVTMMFWYRQQPGQSLTLIATANQGSEATYESGFVIDKFPISRPNLTFSTLTVSNMSPEDSSIYLCSIESRQEAEAFFGQGTRLTVV.

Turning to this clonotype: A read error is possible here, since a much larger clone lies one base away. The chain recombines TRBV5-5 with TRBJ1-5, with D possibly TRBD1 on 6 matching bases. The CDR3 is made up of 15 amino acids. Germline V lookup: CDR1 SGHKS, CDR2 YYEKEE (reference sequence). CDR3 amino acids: CASTLDTGYDQPQHF. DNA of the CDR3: TGTGCCAGCACCTTGGATACAGGGTACGATCAGCCCCAGCATTTT.

CDR3 region: CASSLKSGGFEQYF. DNA of the CDR3: TGTGCCAGCAGCTTAAAAAGTGGAGGGTTCGAACAGTACTTC. The V and J genes are TRBV11-2 and TRBJ2-7, with D possibly matching TRBD2 (6 bases). From germline, CDR1 is SGHAT and CDR2 FQNNGV. The V end was cut by 2 bases, the J end by 10 bases, with 18 bases between. The CDR3 is 14 residues long.

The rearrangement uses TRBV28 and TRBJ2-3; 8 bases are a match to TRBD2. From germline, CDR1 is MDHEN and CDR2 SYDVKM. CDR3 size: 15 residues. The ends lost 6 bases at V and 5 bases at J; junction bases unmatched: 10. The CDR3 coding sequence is TGTGCCAGCAGGAAAGCGGGAGCACTCGGAGATACGCAGTATTTT. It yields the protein CASRKAGALGDTQYF. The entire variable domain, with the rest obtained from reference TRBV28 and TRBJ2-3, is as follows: DVKVTQSSRYLVKRTGEKVFLECVQDMDHENMFWYRQDPGLGLRLIYFSYDVKMKEKGDIPEGYSVSREKKERFSLILESASTNQTSMYLCASRKAGALGDTQYFGPGTRLTVL.

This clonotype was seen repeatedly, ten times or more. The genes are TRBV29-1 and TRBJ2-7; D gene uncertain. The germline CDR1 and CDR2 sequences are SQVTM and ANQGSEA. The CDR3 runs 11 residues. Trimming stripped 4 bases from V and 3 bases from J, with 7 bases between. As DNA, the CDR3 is TGCAGCGTTGTTGACGGCTACGAGCAGTACTTC. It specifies CSVVDGYEQYF.